One sample yielded the 27 T cell receptor beta chains listed below, sequenced in a study of blood T cell repertoires in COVID-19. Using immunoSEQ multiplex PCR, the repertoire was profiled, and TCRdb retains in-frame clones only, with some absent. The sample contains just over 300,000 clones, around nine tenths of which appear only once. Sequencing was carried out using peripheral blood. The receptors here all came from a woman in her twenties or thirties with COVID-19, enrolled during active disease.

The chain joins TRBV28 to TRBJ2-2, with D perhaps TRBD2 (7 bases). This CDR3 contains 13 residues. In germline, CDR1 is MDHEN, CDR2 SYDVKM. V was trimmed by 8 bases and J by 6 bases, leaving 13 bases between them. This CDR3 reads CASRTGGAGELFF. The CDR3, as DNA: TGTGCCAGCCGAACGGGGGGCGCCGGGGAGCTGTTTTTT.

The chain combines TRBV3-1 (or the pseudogene TRBV3-2) with TRBJ2-2; 12 bases line up with TRBD2. The ends lost 2 bases at V and 5 bases at J; junction bases unmatched: 3. This CDR3 is 16 amino acids long. Germline V gene data show CDR1 as LGHDT and CDR2 as YNNKEL (reference sequence). In DNA, the CDR3 is TGTGCCAGCAGCCAACCAGGACTAGCGGGGACCGGGGAGCTGTTTTTT. Protein sequence: CASSQPGLAGTGELFF.

The V gene is TRBV28, the J gene TRBJ1-2; no reliable D call. The CDR3 has 12 amino acids. Germline CDR1 and CDR2: MDHEN and SYDVKM. The ends were cut back, 6 bases at V and 4 bases at J, with 9 bases in the middle. DNA of the CDR3: TGTGCCAGCAGCATCGATAGCTATGGCTACACCTTC. Protein product: CASSIDSYGYTF.

The chain combines TRBV5-1 with TRBJ1-1; D not resolved. The CDR3 sequence is 16 residues long. V dropped 5 bases and J dropped 0 bases, with 17 bases sitting between them. In germline, CDR1 is SGHRS, CDR2 YFSETQ. The CDR3 DNA reads as TGCGCCAGCAGTGGGGAGGAAACTGACATGAACACTGAAGCTTTCTTT. It translates to CASSGEETDMNTEAFF.

The CDR3 loop reads CASRDSNYRDEAFF. Written as DNA, the CDR3 is TGTGCCAGCAGGGATAGCAACTACAGGGATGAAGCTTTCTTT. This chain links TRBV4-2 with TRBJ1-1, with a possible D match to TRBD1 (6 bases). Germline loops: CDR1 LGHNA, CDR2 YNFKEQ. The CDR3 covers 14 residues. V gave up 6 bases and J gave up 7 bases, with 18 bases separating them.

V is TRBV3-1 (or the pseudogene TRBV3-2) and J is TRBJ1-2; possibly TRBD1 for D (6 bases). V was trimmed by 2 bases and J by 5 bases, leaving 12 bases between them. Germline V gene lookup returns CDR1 LGHDT and CDR2 YNNKEL (reference sequence). There are 14 residues in the CDR3. CDR3 in DNA: TGTGCCAGCAGCCAATCCTGGACAGCTTATGGCTACACCTTC. Protein sequence: CASSQSWTAYGYTF.

This chain connects TRBV4-1 to TRBJ1-2, with D maybe TRBD1 (5 bases). CDR3 size: 14 residues. Germline CDR1 reads MGHRA; CDR2 reads YSYEKL. The V gene lost 6 bases and the J gene lost 6 bases, with 17 bases spanning the gap. DNA for the CDR3: TGCGCCAGCAGACCCCGACAGTCCCAAGATGGCTACACCTTC. Protein product: CASRPRQSQDGYTF.

The chain uses TRBV10-3 and TRBJ2-1, with a possible D match to TRBD2 (7 bases). The ends were cut back, 2 bases at V and 9 bases at J, with 29 bases in the middle. Germline V gene lookup returns CDR1 ENHRY and CDR2 SYGVKD. The CDR3 consists of 19 residues. As DNA, the CDR3 is TGTGCCATCAGTGAGGGGGCGGTTCGGACAGCGGGGATCAATCCTGAGCAGTTCTTC. Translating gives CAISEGAVRTAGINPEQFF.

Written as DNA, the CDR3 is TGTGCCACCAGTGATTTGGCACTAGCGGACGGAGGATTTAAAACCGGGGAGCTGTTTTTT. This encodes CATSDLALADGGFKTGELFF. The chain is built from TRBV24-1 and TRBJ2-2; 8 bases line up with TRBD2. The germline gives CDR1 KGHDR, CDR2 SFDVKD. The CDR3 spans 20 residues. J was trimmed by 5 bases and V by 0 bases; bases with no gene match: 16.

This chain connects TRBV11-3 to TRBJ1-2, with D maybe TRBD1 (5 bases). The CDR3 is 13 amino acids. The V gene's germline CDR1 is SGHNT and CDR2 YENEEA. V was shortened by 3 bases and J by 7 bases, with 12 bases between the two germline ends. The CDR3 sequence: CASSFTRGSGYTF. The CDR3 nucleotides are TGTGCCAGCAGCTTCACTCGGGGGTCTGGCTACACCTTC. Full variable domain (rest looked up from reference TRBV11-3 and TRBJ1-2): EAGVVQSPRYKIIEKKQPVAFWCNPISGHNTLYWYLQNLGQGPELLIRYENEEAVDDSQLPKDRFSAERLKGVDSTLKIQPAELGDSAVYLCASSFTRGSGYTFGSGTRLTVV.

CDR3 in amino acids: CASSLLAPSTDTQYF. CDR3 nucleotide sequence: TGTGCCAGCAGCTTGTTAGCCCCGAGCACAGATACGCAGTATTTT. J is TRBJ2-3 and V is TRBV5-5; D unclear. CDR3 length: 15 residues. The germline V gene has CDR1 SGHKS and CDR2 YYEKEE (reference sequence). Trimming left V 1 base short and J 0 bases short, with 9 bases between.

This clone was seen a few times. The V call is TRBV30, the J call TRBJ1-1, with a tentative D call TRBD1 (6 bases). V was trimmed by 8 bases and J by 5 bases, leaving 21 bases between them. Per the germline V gene, CDR1 is GTSNPN and CDR2 is SVGIG (reference sequence). The CDR3 is 14 amino acids. The CDR3 here is CAGQTELLGTEAFF. In DNA form, the CDR3 reads TGTGCCGGACAGACAGAGCTGCTAGGGACTGAAGCTTTCTTT.

The chain links TRBV28 to TRBJ2-3; maybe TRBD1 (6 bases). The CDR3 runs to 17 residues. The germline V gene has CDR1 MDHEN and CDR2 SYDVKM. V lost 4 bases, J lost 3 bases, and 20 bases lay in between. CDR3 in amino acids: CASSSLKTGSWTDTQYF. The DNA for the CDR3 is TGTGCCAGCAGTTCTCTAAAAACAGGGTCGTGGACAGATACGCAGTATTTT. Full variable domain (missing parts from reference TRBV28 and TRBJ2-3): DVKVTQSSRYLVKRTGEKVFLECVQDMDHENMFWYRQDPGLGLRLIYFSYDVKMKEKGDIPEGYSVSREKKERFSLILESASTNQTSMYLCASSSLKTGSWTDTQYFGPGTRLTVL.

Comment on this clone: The sample has other DNA sequences that encode this CDR3 too. The chain recombines TRBV5-4 with TRBJ2-1; 9 bases are a match to TRBD2. V trimming: 4 bases; J trimming: 0 bases; junction bases outside the gene matches: 2. The CDR3 covers 15 residues. The germline gives CDR1 SGHNT, CDR2 YYREEE (reference sequence). CDR3 bases: TGTGCCAGCAGCCTGACTAGCGGCTCCTACAATGAGCAGTTCTTC. Translation: CASSLTSGSYNEQFF.

The chain couples TRBV14 to TRBJ1-4; D gene uncertain. Trimming stripped 1 base from V and 6 bases from J, with 12 bases between. The germline gives CDR1 SGHDN, CDR2 FVKESK. The CDR3 has 15 amino acids. The CDR3, as DNA: TGTGCCAGCAGCCAAGGTCGCAGACTCCATGAAAAACTGTTTTTT. Amino acid sequence: CASSQGRRLHEKLFF. The variable domain in full, with the rest retrieved from reference TRBV14 and TRBJ1-4, is EAGVTQFPSHSVIEKGQTVTLRCDPISGHDNLYWYRRVMGKEIKFLLHFVKESKQDESGMPNNRFLAERTGGTYSTLKVQPAELEDSGVYFCASSQGRRLHEKLFFGSGTQLSVL.

The chain employs TRBV11-2 and TRBJ1-2, with 7 bases that match TRBD1. V was pared by 3 bases and J by 4 bases, with 5 bases of the junction left unmatched. The CDR3 length is 14 residues. Germline V CDR1 and CDR2: SGHAT, FQNNGV. The chain's CDR3 is CASSFRQGGYGYTF. CDR3 sequence (DNA): TGTGCCAGCAGCTTTAGACAGGGAGGCTATGGCTACACCTTC. The full variable domain, with the rest looked up from reference TRBV11-2 and TRBJ1-2, is EAGVAQSPRYKIIEKRQSVAFWCNPISGHATLYWYQQILGQGPKLLIQFQNNGVVDDSQLPKDRFSAERLKGVDSTLKIQPAKLEDSAVYLCASSFRQGGYGYTFGSGTRLTVV.

V and J are TRBV2 and TRBJ1-5, with D possibly TRBD1 on 5 matching bases. Germline CDR1 SNHLY, CDR2 FYNNEI. The CDR3 loop spans 14 amino acids. V shed 7 bases and J shed 7 bases, with 17 bases lying between them. CDR3 nucleotide sequence: TGTGCCAGCACGCGGGGGGGGGTTGAACAGCCCCAGCATTTT. Amino acid sequence: CASTRGGVEQPQHF.

The chain joins TRBV18 to TRBJ1-5; weak D call: TRBD1 (6 bases). The CDR3 is 14 residues long. The V gene's germline CDR1 is KGHSH and CDR2 LQKENI. V was shortened by 6 bases and J by 0 bases, with 9 bases between the two germline ends. In DNA form, the CDR3 reads TGTGCCAGCTCCCAACAGGGTAGCAATCAGCCCCAGCATTTT. Translation: CASSQQGSNQPQHF.

This clone was detected once. The rearrangement links TRBV28 to TRBJ1-6; D is perhaps TRBD1 (6 bases). This CDR3 region has 16 residues. V was pared by 3 bases and J by 10 bases, with 19 bases between. From germline, CDR1 is MDHEN and CDR2 SYDVKM. The CDR3 bases are TGTGCCAGCAGTTTGGTTTGGGGACAAGTAGGATCACCCCTCCACTTT. Its translation: CASSLVWGQVGSPLHF.

The rearrangement joins TRBV21-1 to TRBJ2-3; TRBD1 reflects the table's D call only, with no check against the DNA. TRBV21-1 is a listed pseudogene. This CDR3 is built from 16 residues. CDR3 coding DNA: TGTGCCAGCACCAACCGGACAGGGTTTCGCACAGATACGCAGTATTTT. This sequence encodes CASTNRTGFRTDTQYF.

This chain uses TRBV29-1 with TRBJ2-5; TRBD2 agrees at 12 bases. The CDR3 covers 14 residues. Germline CDR1 is SQVTM and CDR2 is ANQGSEA. V gave up 3 bases and J gave up 7 bases; unmatched junction bases: 6. For the CDR3, the DNA is TGCAGCGTTGAGTCTAGCGGGGGGGCGTGGACCCAGTACTTC. Translated: CSVESSGGAWTQYF.

This chain uses TRBV6-1 with TRBJ2-1, with TRBD2 matching over 10 bases. The germline gives CDR1 MNHNS, CDR2 SASEGT. CDR3 length: 18 amino acids. Unmatched junction bases numbered 6, after V lost 0 bases and J lost 1 base. CDR3 sequence: CASSEASGGAGSYNEQFF. For the CDR3, the DNA is TGTGCCAGCAGTGAAGCAAGCGGGGGGGCAGGTTCCTACAATGAGCAGTTCTTC.

This clone was recorded only once. This chain connects TRBV5-5 to TRBJ1-2; D not certain. Germline CDR1 is SGHKS and CDR2 is YYEKEE (reference sequence). This CDR3 has 18 amino acids. V was trimmed by 1 base and J by 6 bases, leaving 25 bases between them. The CDR3 DNA reads TGTGCCAGCAGCTTGTGGGTCGGGCATCGGGGAAATAGCAATGGCTACACCTTC. Translated, it gives CASSLWVGHRGNSNGYTF.

The rearrangement uses TRBV19 and TRBJ2-2; the D gene is possibly TRBD2 (5 bases). CDR3 length equals 15 residues. V dropped 5 bases and J dropped 6 bases, with 16 bases sitting between them. CDR1 and CDR2 from the germline V gene are LNHDA and SQIVND (reference sequence). In DNA form, the CDR3 reads TGTGCCAGTAGTTCTGCCCGCATGAGGGCCGGGGAGCTGTTTTTT. Protein product: CASSSARMRAGELFF.

Only one count was recorded for this clone. CDR3 nucleotides: TGTGCCAGCAGCTTGACTAGCGGGGGGGCTGAGACCCAGTACTTC. This gives the protein CASSLTSGGAETQYF. J is TRBJ2-5 and V is TRBV7-2; 14 bases align to TRBD2. Germline V gene sequence: CDR1 SGHTA, CDR2 FQGNSA. Trimming at V came to 3 bases and at J to 5 bases, leaving 2 bases not matched to a gene. The CDR3 is 15 amino acids. Based on the CDR3 plus reference TRBV7-2 and TRBJ2-5, the full variable domain is GAGVSQSPSNKVTEKGKDVELRCDPISGHTALYWYRQSLGQGLEFLIYFQGNSAPDKSGLPSDRFSAERTGGSVSTLTIQRTQQEDSAVYLCASSLTSGGAETQYFGPGTRLLVL.

V is TRBV5-1 and J is TRBJ1-1, with 8 bases identical to TRBD1. V was pared by 4 bases and J by 1 base, with 6 bases of the junction left unmatched. This CDR3 contains 15 residues. Germline-derived CDR1 and CDR2 are SGHRS and YFSETQ. For the CDR3, the DNA is TGCGCCAGCAGCCTGACCGGGACAGGGAACACTGAAGCTTTCTTT. Translated, it gives CASSLTGTGNTEAFF.

The rearrangement links TRBV23-1 to TRBJ1-2; D is unclear. TRBV23-1 is an ORF; its function is uncertain. The length of the CDR3 is 12 residues. V was trimmed by 6 bases and J by 2 bases, leaving 7 bases between them. CDR3 nucleotide sequence: TGCGCCAGCAGCCTCCGGAACTATGGCTACACCTTC. This sequence encodes CASSLRNYGYTF.